This entry describes one TCR beta chain. Its target is unknown. The data were obtained in a study of T cell repertoires in cytomegalovirus infection. Overall study results and limits: Frequencies of public TCR beta families were cumulated, and this identified carriers of CMV plus the relevant HLA.

In TCRdb, the reads were re-called with MiXCR into one record per CDR3 protein. Found here are 300,000 or so distinct CDR3 sequences, about 25% of them singletons; the top ten hold about 14%. The CDR3 is 13 residues long. With 4 bases clipped from V and 7 bases from J, the junction kept 7 bases outside the gene matches. Germline V CDR1 and CDR2: GTSNPN, SVGIG (reference sequence). This receptor was identified in a human donor in good health (CMV status not recorded). Some clones in this sample may be carry-over from other donors' samples. Sequenced here: cultured PBMCs, sampled from culture after CMV antigen stimulation. This rearrangement joins TRBV30 to TRBJ1-5, with 7 bases lining up with TRBD1. This CDR3 is CAWTTGLEQPQHF. CDR3 DNA sequence: TGTGCCTGGACGACAGGGTTGGAACAGCCCCAGCATTTT.